A selection of T cell receptor beta chains follows, all from one sample in a study of neurological immune-mediated disorders. TCRdb independently ran MiXCR on the 5' RACE reads; one entry per CDR3 protein. The table shows under 20,000 distinct CDR3 sequences, with around a quarter occurring only once. The material sequenced was PBMCs. The source is a man aged 45-65 years with HTLV-1-associated myelopathy (HAM/TSP). CDR3s include the opening cysteine and the closing phenylalanine or tryptophan. The D gene is left open where the match is weak. Clone size is stated in some rows and not others, as once, few, many or a class when expanded.

d_gene | abundance | j_gene | v_gene | CDR3nt | CDR3aa
- | - | TRBJ1-4 | TRBV7-2 | TGTGCCAGCAGCCCTCTTCAGGGGAGTAGGGAAAAACTGTTTTTT | CASSPLQGSREKLFF
- | - | TRBJ1-5 | TRBV20-1 | TGCAGTGCTGAGAGATTGAAAGAAAATCAGCCCCAGCATTTT | CSAERLKENQPQHF
TRBD2 | - | TRBJ2-1 | TRBV5-4 | TGTGCCAGCAGCTTAGGGGCTAGCGGGGGGGCCTATGGCTCCTACAATGAGCAGTTCTTC | CASSLGASGGAYGSYNEQFF
- | few | TRBJ2-1 | TRBV9 | TGTGCCAGCAGCGGGCGGGGGATATCCAGGGGGATCAATGAGCAGTTCTTC | CASSGRGISRGINEQFF
- | - | TRBJ2-2 | TRBV2 | TGTGCCAGCAGTGTCAGGGCCAACACCGGGGAGCTGTTTTTT | CASSVRANTGELFF
TRBD1 | many | TRBJ2-4 | TRBV20-1 | TGCAGTGCTAGGGGACAGGGGGTGGGAAACATTCAGTACTTC | CSARGQGVGNIQYF
- | - | TRBJ2-1 | TRBV7-2 | TGTGCCAGCAGCTTAGCGTACAATGAGCAGTTCTTC | CASSLAYNEQFF
TRBD1 | many | TRBJ2-7 | TRBV12-5 | TGTGCTAGTGGCTCTGTCCGGGACAGAACCTACGAGCAGTACTTC | CASGSVRDRTYEQYF
- | once | TRBJ2-3 | TRBV20-1 | TGCAGTGCTAGAGACAGGACAGATACGCAGTATTTT | CSARDRTDTQYF
- | - | TRBJ2-7 | TRBV16 | TGTGCCAGCAGCCAATCAACGGCAATCTACGAGCAGTACTTC | CASSQSTAIYEQYF
- | - | TRBJ2-7 | TRBV20-1 | TGCAGTGCTACCCCAGACTACGAGCAGTACTTC | CSATPDYEQYF
- | many | TRBJ1-1 | TRBV6-2/TRBV6-3 | TGTGCCAGCAGCCGCTCGGGGATGAACACTGAAGCTTTCTTT | CASSRSGMNTEAFF
- | - | TRBJ2-3 | TRBV18 | TGTGCCAGCTCACCCCTAGGGGGAGACACAGATACGCAGTATTTT | CASSPLGGDTDTQYF
- | few | TRBJ1-6 | TRBV6-5 | TGTGCCAGCAGTAACCGGGGGGCCGGGCCCCTCCACTTT | CASSNRGAGPLHF
- | - | TRBJ2-5 | TRBV5-1 | TGCGCCAGCAGCTTGCTCGGGGGAGAGACCCAGTACTTC | CASSLLGGETQYF
TRBD1 | few | TRBJ2-7 | TRBV2 | TGTGCCAGCAGTGAATCCCAGGGGGCGGCCTACGAGCAGTACTTC | CASSESQGAAYEQYF
- | few | TRBJ2-1 | TRBV5-1 | TGCGCCAGCAGCTTGGAGGGCAATGAGCAGTTCTTC | CASSLEGNEQFF
TRBD1 | few | TRBJ2-3 | TRBV7-2 | TGTGCCAGCAGCTTAGAGCTGGGACAGGGTATGAAGGATACGCAGTATTTT | CASSLELGQGMKDTQYF
- | few | TRBJ1-1 | TRBV7-9 | TGTGCCAGCAGCTTCGGGCGCGGGCAGTTGAACACTGAAGCTTTCTTT | CASSFGRGQLNTEAFF
- | - | TRBJ2-3 | TRBV4-2 | TGTGCCAGCAGCCTCGGAGAGGGACTCACTCAAGGAGATACGCAGTATTTT | CASSLGEGLTQGDTQYF
- | - | TRBJ2-3 | TRBV20-1 | TGCAGTGCTAGAGATCTGACCCAAAAGGGGTACCCGTTTGATACGCAGTATTTT | CSARDLTQKGYPFDTQYF
TRBD2 | many | TRBJ2-7 | TRBV7-2 | TGTGCCAGCAGCTTAGGACTAGCGGGGCCCTCCTACGAGCAGTACTTC | CASSLGLAGPSYEQYF
- | many | TRBJ2-1 | TRBV6-6 | TGTGCCAGCAGCGGTAGTAGTTACAATGAGCAGTTCTTC | CASSGSSYNEQFF
TRBD1 | many | TRBJ2-7 | TRBV7-2 | TGTGCCAGCAGCTTAGAGACAGGGGGGTACGAGCAGTACTTC | CASSLETGGYEQYF
- | few | TRBJ1-5 | TRBV18 | TGTGCCAGCTCCCTGGGCGGTAGCAATCAGCCCCAGCATTTT | CASSLGGSNQPQHF
- | few | TRBJ1-5 | TRBV10-3 | TGTGCCATCAGTGATCAGGGTCGGAGGCAGCCCCAGCATTTT | CAISDQGRRQPQHF
- | - | TRBJ2-1 | TRBV29-1 | TGCAGCGTCGGAATCAATGAGCAGTTCTTC | CSVGINEQFF
TRBD1 | - | TRBJ1-6 | TRBV5-1 | TGCGCCAGCAGCACAACCCAGGGGGGAAATTCACCCCTCCACTTT | CASSTTQGGNSPLHF
TRBD2 | - | TRBJ2-5 | TRBV18 | TGTGCCAGCTCACCCCAGTGGCGGGGGGCTAAAGAGACCCAGTACTTC | CASSPQWRGAKETQYF
TRBD1 | - | TRBJ1-2 | TRBV12-3/TRBV12-4 | TGTGCCAGCAGCCAAGGGACAGGGTCGGACTATGGCTACACCTTC | CASSQGTGSDYGYTF
- | many | TRBJ1-4 | TRBV5-1 | TGCGCCAGCAGCCCGGAGGCAGTTGGGCAACTGTTTTTT | CASSPEAVGQLFF
TRBD1 | few | TRBJ1-4 | TRBV20-1 | TGCAGTGCAAAGGACAGGGTGGGCAAACTGTTTTTT | CSAKDRVGKLFF
TRBD1 | - | TRBJ2-3 | TRBV7-9 | TGTGCCAGCAGCCGAAGGGACAGGGAGGCAGATACGCAGTATTTT | CASSRRDREADTQYF
- | once | TRBJ1-6 | TRBV7-9 | TGTGCCAGCAGCTCCCTAATCCCCAATTCACCCCTCCACTTT | CASSSLIPNSPLHF
TRBD2 | few | TRBJ2-7 | TRBV7-9 | TGTGCCAGCAGCTTACTAGCGGGGGGGTACGAGCAGTACTTC | CASSLLAGGYEQYF
- | medium-sized | TRBJ2-1 | TRBV20-1 | TGCAGTGCTACCCACTACAATGAGCAGTTCTTC | CSATHYNEQFF
- | - | TRBJ2-3 | TRBV9 | TGTGCCAGCAGCGTAGCTTCGGATACGCAGTATTTT | CASSVASDTQYF
- | - | TRBJ1-4 | TRBV11-3 | TGTGCCAGCAGCGCCCAGGGCAGTATTAATGAAAAACTGTTTTTT | CASSAQGSINEKLFF
- | many | TRBJ2-7 | TRBV3-1 | TGTGCCAGCAGCCAAATGAGCTACGAGCAGTACTTC | CASSQMSYEQYF
- | - | TRBJ1-2 | TRBV5-1 | TGCGCCAGCAGCACTCAAGGAAACTATGGCTACACCTTC | CASSTQGNYGYTF
TRBD1 | few | TRBJ1-5 | TRBV19 | TGTGCCAGTAGTCCATCGGGACAGGGGAGTCAGCCCCAGCATTTT | CASSPSGQGSQPQHF
- | - | TRBJ1-1 | TRBV20-1 | TGCAGTGCTAGGTACCCCTCGGGGGGAAGGAACACTGAAGCTTTCTTT | CSARYPSGGRNTEAFF
TRBD2 | - | TRBJ2-7 | TRBV3-1 | TGTACCAGCATGCCGGGACTAGCCGTCAACGAGCAGTACTTC | CTSMPGLAVNEQYF
- | few | TRBJ2-5 | TRBV10-2 | TGCGCCAGCAGCTTTAGGGCGGGGACCCAGTACTTC | CASSFRAGTQYF
TRBD1 | - | TRBJ1-6 | TRBV5-1 | TGCGCCAGCAGCCACCACTTCGGGACAGGGGATTCACCCCTCCACTTT | CASSHHFGTGDSPLHF
- | few | TRBJ2-7 | TRBV5-5 | TGTGCCAGCAGCTTGGGCCCACGACAGATAACCTACGAGCAGTACTTC | CASSLGPRQITYEQYF
TRBD2 | - | TRBJ2-1 | TRBV20-1 | TGCAGTGCTAGTGGTGGGGGACTAGCGGGGTACGGTGAGCAGTTCTTC | CSASGGGLAGYGEQFF
TRBD1 | - | TRBJ2-2 | TRBV20-1 | TGCAGTGCTACAAAAGTTGACAGGGGATATTACACCGGGGAGCTGTTTTTT | CSATKVDRGYYTGELFF
- | - | TRBJ2-1 | TRBV21-1 | TGTGCCAGCAGCAAAGGGGGGATGGGTACAGGCTCGCCCCCCCTCTACAATGAGCAGTTCTTC | CASSKGGMGTGSPPLYNEQFF
- | few | TRBJ1-1 | TRBV29-1 | TGCAGCGTGCGGGATGTGAGGGTAAACACTGAAGCTTTCTTT | CSVRDVRVNTEAFF
- | - | TRBJ1-6 | TRBV2 | TGTGTCAGCAGCGCCGGGACCCTGGGTTCACCCCTCCACTTT | CVSSAGTLGSPLHF
TRBD1 | - | TRBJ2-5 | TRBV4-3 | TGCGCCAGCAGCCAAGATATGGACAGGGTCGGGGAGACCCAGTACTTC | CASSQDMDRVGETQYF
- | - | TRBJ2-5 | TRBV3-2 | TGTGCCAGCAGCCAAGAAATTAATTTGAAGACCCAGTACTTC | CASSQEINLKTQYF
- | few | TRBJ2-7 | TRBV9 | TGTGCCAGCAGCGTAGGACTAGAAGGCTACGAGCAGTACTTC | CASSVGLEGYEQYF
- | - | TRBJ2-1 | TRBV11-3 | TGTGCCAGCAGCTGGGCGCGAGCGGATGAGCAGTTCTTC | CASSWARADEQFF